Presented here are 8 T cell receptor beta chains from one specimen sequenced in a study of type 1 regulatory T cells. TCRdb analysed the reads with MiXCR anew, one entry per CDR3 protein. The sample has about 97,000 distinct CDR3 sequences; 30% to 35% are singletons. Sequencing was carried out using CD4+ T cells, either the whole sample or a sorted fraction (not recorded which). Receptor source: a human donor in good health.

V and J are TRBV30 and TRBJ2-1, with 10 bases lining up with TRBD2. The CDR3 extends over 18 amino acids. The V and J ends lost 1 base and 4 bases, in that order; junction bases with no gene match: 13. Germline CDR1 is GTSNPN and CDR2 is SVGIG (reference sequence). The DNA for the CDR3 is TGTGCCTGGAGTGGGACAGGGTCTGAGCGGGGGGGTTACAATGAGCAGTTCTTC. Translated: CAWSGTGSERGGYNEQFF.

V usage is TRBV6-2 or TRBV6-3 and J usage is TRBJ2-5, with 10 bases lining up with TRBD1. The CDR3 spans 14 residues. Trimming removed 5 bases from V and 4 bases from J; junction bases left unmatched: 4. Germline V CDR1 and CDR2: MNHEY, SVGEGT. CDR3 DNA sequence: TGTGCCAGCAGTGCGACAGGGGGCGGAGAGACCCAGTACTTC. Translation: CASSATGGGETQYF.

The chain is built from TRBV7-3 and TRBJ1-1; 11 bases line up with TRBD1. The V and J ends lost 5 bases and 3 bases, in that order; junction bases with no gene match: 8. The germline gives CDR1 SGHTA, CDR2 FQGTGA. CDR3 size: 16 residues. The CDR3 nucleotides read TGTGCCAGCAGCCCCTCCCGGACAGGGGGCCACACTGAAGCTTTCTTT. Translating it yields CASSPSRTGGHTEAFF.

The chain has TRBV7-8 and TRBJ2-7, with 8 bases identical to TRBD1. V dropped 2 bases and J dropped 4; count of bases not matched to a gene: 7. CDR3 length equals 15 residues. In germline, CDR1 is SGHVS, CDR2 FQNEAQ. CDR3 bases: TGTGCCAGCAGCTTACTCGGGACAGGATCATACGAGCAGTACTTC. Translated, it gives CASSLLGTGSYEQYF.

This chain joins TRBV6-2 or TRBV6-3 and TRBJ2-7, with D hard to call. The CDR3 totals 13 residues. V was shortened by 7 bases and J by 0 bases, with 10 bases between the two germline ends. Germline V gene data show CDR1 as MNHEY and CDR2 as SVGEGT. Here the CDR3 reads CASIPTGSYEQYF. The CDR3 DNA reads as TGTGCCAGCATACCGACTGGCTCCTACGAGCAGTACTTC.

This rearrangement joins TRBV5-1 to TRBJ2-1; 11 positions agree with TRBD2. Germline values: CDR1 SGHRS, CDR2 YFSETQ. The CDR3 is made up of 19 amino acids. V lost 3 bases to trimming and J lost 4 bases; unmatched junction nucleotides: 15. In DNA, the CDR3 is TGCGCCAGCAGCTCGATACTAGCGGGAGTTGCTTCGAAATACAATGAGCAGTTCTTC. Protein product: CASSSILAGVASKYNEQFF.

The chain has TRBV20-1 and TRBJ2-1; 11 positions agree with TRBD2. The V gene end was trimmed by 0 bases and the J gene end by 7 bases; junction bases not matched to a gene: 8. This CDR3 has 16 amino acids. From germline, CDR1 is DFQATT and CDR2 SNEGSKA (reference sequence). CDR3 in amino acids: CSARDGSGRAENEQFF. CDR3 nucleotides: TGCAGTGCTAGAGATGGTAGCGGGAGGGCTGAGAATGAGCAGTTCTTC.

The rearrangement uses TRBV5-4 and TRBJ2-1; TRBD1 matches at 9 bases. This CDR3 comprises 14 residues. CDR1 and CDR2 from the germline V gene are SGHNT and YYREEE (reference sequence). Trimming removed 0 bases from V and 7 bases from J; junction bases left unmatched: 2. In DNA form, the CDR3 reads TGTGCCAGCAGCTTGGCGGGACAGGGAAATGAGCAGTTCTTC. It codes for CASSLAGQGNEQFF.